What follows describes a single TCR beta chain. Original handling: Using reference gene primer amplification, nucleated cell counts were estimated. Profiled with immunoSEQ multiplex PCR; TCRdb holds only in-frame clones, not every one. V, J and clone size were drawn from that table, and D and trimming were deduced from the DNA. The table has 65,000 to 85,000 clones, 86% seen once. Germline V gene sequence: CDR1 MNHEY, CDR2 SVGAGI. V lost 2 bases and J lost 4, with 10 bases in between. This CDR3 comprises 14 residues. The data are from a study of blood T cell repertoires in COVID-19. Across the whole study: Acute and convalescent COVID-19 specimens originated in the United States, Italy and Spain. Sources were T cells, B-cell-depleted T cells, or PBMCs; the material itself was cDNA or gDNA.

Input material: peripheral blood. This clonotype was obtained from a man over 45 with active COVID-19. The chain combines TRBV6-5 with TRBJ2-3, with a possible D match to TRBD2 (5 bases). The CDR3 DNA follows: TGTGCCAGCAGTTACGGGAGATCCTCAGATACGCAGTATTTT. It specifies CASSYGRSSDTQYF.